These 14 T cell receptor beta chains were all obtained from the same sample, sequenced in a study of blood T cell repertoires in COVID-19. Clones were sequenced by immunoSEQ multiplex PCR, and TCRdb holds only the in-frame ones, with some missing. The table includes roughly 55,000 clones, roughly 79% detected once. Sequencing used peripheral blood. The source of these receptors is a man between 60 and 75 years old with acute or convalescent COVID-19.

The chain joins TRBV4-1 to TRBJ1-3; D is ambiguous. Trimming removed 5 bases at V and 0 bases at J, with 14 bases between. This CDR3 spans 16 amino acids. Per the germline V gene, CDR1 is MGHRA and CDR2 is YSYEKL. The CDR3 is CASSATGLYSGNTIYF. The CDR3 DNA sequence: TGCGCCAGCAGCGCCACCGGACTTTACTCTGGAAACACCATATATTTT.

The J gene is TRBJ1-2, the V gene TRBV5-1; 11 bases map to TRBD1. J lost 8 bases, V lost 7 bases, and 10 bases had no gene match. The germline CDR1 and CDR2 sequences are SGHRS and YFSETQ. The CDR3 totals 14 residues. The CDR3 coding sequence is TGCGCCAGCCGAATGGGGACAGGGGGAAAAGGCTACACCTTC. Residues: CASRMGTGGKGYTF.

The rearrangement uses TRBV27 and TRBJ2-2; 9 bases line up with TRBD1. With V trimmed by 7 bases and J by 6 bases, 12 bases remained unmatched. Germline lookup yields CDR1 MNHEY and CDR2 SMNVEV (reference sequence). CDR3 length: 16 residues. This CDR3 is CASKPAGTGYSGELFF. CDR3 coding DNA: TGTGCCAGCAAACCCGCCGGGACAGGGTATTCCGGGGAGCTGTTTTTT.

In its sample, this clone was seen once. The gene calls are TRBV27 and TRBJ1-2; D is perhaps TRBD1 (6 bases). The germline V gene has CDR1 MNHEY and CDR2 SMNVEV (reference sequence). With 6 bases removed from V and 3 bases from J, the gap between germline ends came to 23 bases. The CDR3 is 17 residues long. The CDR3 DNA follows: TGTGCCAGCAGGAGTAACAGGGTTTCCGCCTTCGACTATGGCTACACCTTC. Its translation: CASRSNRVSAFDYGYTF.

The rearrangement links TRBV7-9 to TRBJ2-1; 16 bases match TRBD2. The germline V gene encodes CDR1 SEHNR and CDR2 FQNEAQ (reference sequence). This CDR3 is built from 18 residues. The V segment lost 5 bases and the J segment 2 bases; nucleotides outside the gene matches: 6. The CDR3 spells CASSRGTSGGATYNEQFF. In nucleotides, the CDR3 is TGTGCCAGCAGCCGTGGGACTAGCGGGGGGGCGACCTACAATGAGCAGTTCTTC.

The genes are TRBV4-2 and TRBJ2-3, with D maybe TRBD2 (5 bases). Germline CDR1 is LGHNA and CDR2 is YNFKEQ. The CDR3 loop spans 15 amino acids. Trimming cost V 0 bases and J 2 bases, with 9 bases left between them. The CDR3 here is CASSQEAGITDTQYF. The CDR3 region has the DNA TGTGCCAGCAGCCAAGAGGCGGGCATCACAGATACGCAGTATTTT.

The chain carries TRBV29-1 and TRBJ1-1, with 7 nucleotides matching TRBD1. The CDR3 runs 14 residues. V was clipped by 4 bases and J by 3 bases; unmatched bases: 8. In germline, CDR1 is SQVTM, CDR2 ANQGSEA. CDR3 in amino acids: CSVAATGSDTEAFF. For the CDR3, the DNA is TGCAGCGTTGCCGCGACAGGGTCGGACACTGAAGCTTTCTTT.

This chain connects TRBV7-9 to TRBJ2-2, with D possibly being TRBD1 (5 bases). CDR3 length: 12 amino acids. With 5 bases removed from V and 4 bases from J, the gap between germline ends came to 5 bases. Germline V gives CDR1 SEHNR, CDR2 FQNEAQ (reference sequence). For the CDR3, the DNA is TGTGCCAGCAGCGGGGCCACCGGGGAGCTGTTTTTT. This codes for CASSGATGELFF.

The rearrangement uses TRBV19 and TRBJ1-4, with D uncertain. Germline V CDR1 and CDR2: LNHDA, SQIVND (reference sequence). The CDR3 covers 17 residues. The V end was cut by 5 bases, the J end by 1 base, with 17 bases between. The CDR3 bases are TGTGCCAGTAGTTCCTTTGAGGGATGGAGAACTAATGAAAAACTGTTTTTT. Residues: CASSSFEGWRTNEKLFF.

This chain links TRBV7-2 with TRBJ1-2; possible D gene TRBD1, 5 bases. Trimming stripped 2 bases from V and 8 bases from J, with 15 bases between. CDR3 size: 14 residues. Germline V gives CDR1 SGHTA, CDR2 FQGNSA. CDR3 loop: CASSLIGAREGYTF. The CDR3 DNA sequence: TGTGCCAGCAGCTTAATCGGGGCCCGGGAGGGCTACACCTTC.

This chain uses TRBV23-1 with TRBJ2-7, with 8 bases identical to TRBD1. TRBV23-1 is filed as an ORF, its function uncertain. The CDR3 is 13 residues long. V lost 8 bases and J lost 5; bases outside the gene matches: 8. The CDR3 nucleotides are TGCGCCAGCCGCCGACAGGGGTGGAACGAGCAGTACTTC. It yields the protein CASRRQGWNEQYF.

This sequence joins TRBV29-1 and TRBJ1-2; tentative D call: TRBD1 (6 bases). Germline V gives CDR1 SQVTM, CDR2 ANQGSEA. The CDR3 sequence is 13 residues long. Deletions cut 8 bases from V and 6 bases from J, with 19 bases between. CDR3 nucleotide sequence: TGCAGCTCTCGGGACACCCTGGGGGATGGCTACACCTTC. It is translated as CSSRDTLGDGYTF.

The CDR3 reads CAWTTFGQVYNSPLHF. The CDR3 DNA follows: TGTGCCTGGACGACCTTCGGTCAGGTGTATAATTCACCCCTCCACTTT. The V gene is TRBV30, the J gene TRBJ1-6; D is unresolved. Deletions cut 4 bases from V and 4 bases from J, with 17 bases between. This CDR3 contains 16 residues. Germline values: CDR1 GTSNPN, CDR2 SVGIG (reference sequence).

As DNA, the CDR3 is TGCAGCGTGGGACAGGCCTACGAGCAGTACTTC. Translation: CSVGQAYEQYF. The V call is TRBV29-1, the J call TRBJ2-7, with 8 bases fitting TRBD1. The J segment lost 2 bases and the V segment lost 6 bases, leaving 0 bases of the junction unmatched. Per the germline V gene, CDR1 is SQVTM and CDR2 is ANQGSEA. There are 11 residues in the CDR3.